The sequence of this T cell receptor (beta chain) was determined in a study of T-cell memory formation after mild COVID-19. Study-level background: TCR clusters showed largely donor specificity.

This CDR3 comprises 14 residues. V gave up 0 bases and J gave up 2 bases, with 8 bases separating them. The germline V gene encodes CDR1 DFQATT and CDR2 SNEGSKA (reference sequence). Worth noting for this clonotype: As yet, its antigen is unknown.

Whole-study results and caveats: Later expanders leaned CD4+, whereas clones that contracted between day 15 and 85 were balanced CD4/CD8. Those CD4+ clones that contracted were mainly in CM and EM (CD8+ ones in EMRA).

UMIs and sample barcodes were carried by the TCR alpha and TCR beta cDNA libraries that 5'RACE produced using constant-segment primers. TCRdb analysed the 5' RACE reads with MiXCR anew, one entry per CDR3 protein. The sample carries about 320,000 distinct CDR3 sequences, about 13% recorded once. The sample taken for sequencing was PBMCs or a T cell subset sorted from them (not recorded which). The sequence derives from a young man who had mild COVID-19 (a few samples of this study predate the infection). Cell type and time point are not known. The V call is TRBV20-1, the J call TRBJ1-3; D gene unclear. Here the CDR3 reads CSARDGRAGNTIYF. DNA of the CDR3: TGCAGTGCTAGAGATGGGAGGGCTGGAAACACCATATATTTT.